The T cell receptor (beta chain) under discussion was sequenced for a study of control samples from healthy donors and cancer patients. The repertoire was sequenced with immunoSEQ multiplex PCR; TCRdb's copy has only in-frame clones and lacks some. The sample has around 55,000 clones, approximately 88% seen once; the top ten hold around 3.8%. From germline, CDR1 is MDHEN and CDR2 SYDVKM. The CDR3 consists of 12 residues. The V gene end was trimmed by 8 bases and the J gene end by 5 bases; junction bases not matched to a gene: 3. This chain joins TRBV28 and TRBJ1-1, with 9 bases that match TRBD1. This clonotype originated in a man aged 50 to 59 in good health. Sequences were obtained from blood. The CDR3 sequence: CASPGQGTEAFF. CDR3 bases: TGTGCCAGCCCAGGACAGGGGACTGAAGCTTTCTTT.